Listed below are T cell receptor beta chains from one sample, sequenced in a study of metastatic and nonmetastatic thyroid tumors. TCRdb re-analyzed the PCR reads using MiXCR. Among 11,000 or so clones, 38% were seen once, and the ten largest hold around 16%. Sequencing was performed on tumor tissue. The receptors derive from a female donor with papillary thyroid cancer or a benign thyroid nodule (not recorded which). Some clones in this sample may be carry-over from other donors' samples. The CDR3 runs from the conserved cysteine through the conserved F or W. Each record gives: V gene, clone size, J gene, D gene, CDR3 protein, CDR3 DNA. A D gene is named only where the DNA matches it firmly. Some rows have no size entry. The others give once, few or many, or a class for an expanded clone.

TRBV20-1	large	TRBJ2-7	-	CSASYPPYEQYF	TGCAGTGCTAGTTACCCTCCGTACGAGCAGTACTTC
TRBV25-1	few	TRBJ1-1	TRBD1	CASSASTGALGDTEAFF	TGTGCCAGCAGTGCCTCGACAGGGGCCCTAGGAGACACTGAGGCCTTCTTT
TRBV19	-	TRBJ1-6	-	CASSMRDSNSPLHF	TGTGCCAGTAGTATGCGGGATTCCAATTCACCCCTCCACTTT
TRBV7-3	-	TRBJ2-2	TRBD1	CASSSQGAGELFF	TGTGCCAGCAGCTCGCAGGGGGCCGGGGAGCTGTTTTTT
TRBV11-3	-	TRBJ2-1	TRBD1	CASSPQTGVNEQFF	TGTGCCAGCAGCCCTCAGACAGGGGTGAATGAGCAGTTCTTC
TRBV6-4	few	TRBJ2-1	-	CASSDSGGTNNEQFF	TGTGCCAGCAGTGACTCAGGGGGAACTAACAATGAGCAGTTCTTC
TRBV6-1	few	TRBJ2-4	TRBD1	CASSARTGLKNIQYF	TGTGCCAGCAGTGCCCGGACAGGGCTCAAAAACATTCAGTACTTC
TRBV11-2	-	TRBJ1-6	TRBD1	CASSRTGSYNSPLHF	TGTGCCAGCAGCAGGACAGGGTCCTATAATTCACCCCTCCACTTT
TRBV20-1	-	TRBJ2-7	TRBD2	CSARERERSYEQYF	TGCAGTGCTAGAGAGCGGGAGAGATCCTACGAGCAGTACTTC
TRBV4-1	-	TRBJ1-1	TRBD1	CAARQGARFRTEAFF	TGCGCCGCGAGACAGGGGGCCCGATTTCGGACTGAAGCTTTCTTT
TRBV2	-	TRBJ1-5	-	CASSGSNQPQHF	TGTGCCAGCAGTGGGAGTAATCAGCCCCAGCATTTT